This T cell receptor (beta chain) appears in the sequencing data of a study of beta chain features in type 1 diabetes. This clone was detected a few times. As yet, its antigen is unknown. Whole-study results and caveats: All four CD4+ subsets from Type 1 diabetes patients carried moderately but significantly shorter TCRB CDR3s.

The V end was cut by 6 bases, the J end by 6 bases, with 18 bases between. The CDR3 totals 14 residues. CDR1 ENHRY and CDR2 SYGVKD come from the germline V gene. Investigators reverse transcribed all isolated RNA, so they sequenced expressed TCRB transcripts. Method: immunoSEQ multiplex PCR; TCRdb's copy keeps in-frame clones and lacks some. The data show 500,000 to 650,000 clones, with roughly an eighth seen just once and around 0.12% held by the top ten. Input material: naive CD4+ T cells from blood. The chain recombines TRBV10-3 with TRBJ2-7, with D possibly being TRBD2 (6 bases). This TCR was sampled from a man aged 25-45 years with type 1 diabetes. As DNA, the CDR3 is TGTGCCATCAGCCCCCCCACCGGGGGATCCGAGCAGTACTTC. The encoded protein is CAISPPTGGSEQYF.